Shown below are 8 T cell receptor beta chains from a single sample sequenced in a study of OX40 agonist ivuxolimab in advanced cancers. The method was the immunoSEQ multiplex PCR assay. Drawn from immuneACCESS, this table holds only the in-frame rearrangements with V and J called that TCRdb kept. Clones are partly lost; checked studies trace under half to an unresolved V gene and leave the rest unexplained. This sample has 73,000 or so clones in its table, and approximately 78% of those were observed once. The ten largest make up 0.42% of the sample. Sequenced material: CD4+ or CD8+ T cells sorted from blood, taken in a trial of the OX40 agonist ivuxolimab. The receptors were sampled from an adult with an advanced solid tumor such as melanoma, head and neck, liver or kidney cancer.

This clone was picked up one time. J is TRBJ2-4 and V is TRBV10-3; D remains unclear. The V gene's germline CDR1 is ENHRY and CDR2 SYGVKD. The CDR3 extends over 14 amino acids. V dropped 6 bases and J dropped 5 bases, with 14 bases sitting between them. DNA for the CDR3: TGTGCCATCAGAAAAAGCCTTACCCAAAACATTCAGTACTTC. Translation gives CAIRKSLTQNIQYF.

CDR3 nucleotide sequence: TGTGCCATACACCCCGGGGCAGGGCGGTACAATGAGCAGTTCTTC. It is translated as CAIHPGAGRYNEQFF. The chain is built from TRBV6-1 and TRBJ2-1, with D perhaps matching TRBD1 or TRBD2 (5 bases each). V lost 10 bases and J lost 4, with 20 bases in between. The CDR3 sequence is 15 residues long. Germline CDR1 and CDR2: MNHNS and SASEGT.

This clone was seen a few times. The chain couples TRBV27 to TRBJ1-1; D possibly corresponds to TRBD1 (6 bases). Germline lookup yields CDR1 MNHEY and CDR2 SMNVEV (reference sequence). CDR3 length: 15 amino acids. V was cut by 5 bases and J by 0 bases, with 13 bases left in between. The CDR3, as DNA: TGTGCCAGCAGTGGGGGGCCCGGATTGAACACTGAAGCTTTCTTT. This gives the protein CASSGGPGLNTEAFF.

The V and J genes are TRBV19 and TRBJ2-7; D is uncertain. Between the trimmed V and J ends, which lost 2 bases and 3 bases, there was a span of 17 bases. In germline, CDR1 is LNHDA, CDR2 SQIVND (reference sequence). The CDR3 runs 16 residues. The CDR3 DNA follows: TGTGCCAGTAGTATATTAGCAGCGAGGAACCGCTACGAGCAGTACGTC. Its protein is CASSILAARNRYEQYV.

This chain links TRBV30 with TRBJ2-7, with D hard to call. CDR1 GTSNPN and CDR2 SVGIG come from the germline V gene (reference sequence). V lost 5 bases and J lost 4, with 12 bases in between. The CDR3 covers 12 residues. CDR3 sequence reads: CAWGAGRYEQYF. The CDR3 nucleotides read TGTGCCTGGGGAGCCGGCAGGTACGAGCAGTACTTC.

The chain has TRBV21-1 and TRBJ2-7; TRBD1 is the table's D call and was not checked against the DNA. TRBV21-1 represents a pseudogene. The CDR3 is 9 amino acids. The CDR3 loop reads CASNQKEGV. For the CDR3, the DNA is TGTGCCAGCAACCAAAAAGAGGGGGTC.

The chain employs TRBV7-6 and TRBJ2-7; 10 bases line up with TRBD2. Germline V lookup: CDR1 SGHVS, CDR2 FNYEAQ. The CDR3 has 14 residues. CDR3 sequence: CATSGLGRSYEQYF. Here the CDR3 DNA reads TGTGCGACTAGCGGGTTGGGTAGGTCCTACGAGCAGTACTTC.

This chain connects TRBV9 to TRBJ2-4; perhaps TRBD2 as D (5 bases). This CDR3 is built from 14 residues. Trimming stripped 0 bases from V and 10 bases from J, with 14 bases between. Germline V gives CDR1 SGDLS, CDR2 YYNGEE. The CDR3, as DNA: TGTGCCAGCAGCGTAGGCCGGGAAGGAACTATTCAGTACTTC. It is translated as CASSVGREGTIQYF.